The sequence of this TCR beta chain was determined in a study of Ad26.COV2.S vaccination and SARS-CoV-2 variants. Study as a whole: A COV1001 Ad26.COV2.S trial-arm participant provided the sample. Study-level points and caveats: The breadth of spike-specific CD8+ and CD4+ T cell responses after vaccination was reportedly substantial. Responses of T cells in total may have been underestimated by the TCR breadth and depth analyses.

TCRdb's copy holds only in-frame clones and misses some; the assay was immunoSEQ multiplex PCR. This table holds 300,000 to 500,000 clones, approximately 86% found once. Concerning this clone itself: What it binds is unknown.

Germline V lookup: CDR1 MRHNA, CDR2 SNTAGT. The CDR3 has 14 amino acids. With 6 bases removed from V and 0 bases from J, the gap between germline ends came to 9 bases. Described treatment: around 19 received Ad26.COV2.S at low or high dose, single or two shots; about five received placebo; per-sample allocation not given. It was on day 63 after the first vaccine or placebo injection that samples were taken. Spike of the Wuhan-strain SARS-CoV-2 was expressed by an Ad26 vector, which formed the vaccine. Sequencing used peripheral blood, obtained in a trial of Ad26.COV2.S vaccine versus placebo. This TCR was sampled from a person aged 18-65 years who received the Ad26.COV2.S COVID-19 vaccine or a placebo. V gene TRBV6-4 combines with J gene TRBJ1-3; no firm D call. The CDR3 region has the DNA TGTGCCAGCAGAGAGCGGGGCTCTGGAAACACCATATATTTT. This encodes CASRERGSGNTIYF.